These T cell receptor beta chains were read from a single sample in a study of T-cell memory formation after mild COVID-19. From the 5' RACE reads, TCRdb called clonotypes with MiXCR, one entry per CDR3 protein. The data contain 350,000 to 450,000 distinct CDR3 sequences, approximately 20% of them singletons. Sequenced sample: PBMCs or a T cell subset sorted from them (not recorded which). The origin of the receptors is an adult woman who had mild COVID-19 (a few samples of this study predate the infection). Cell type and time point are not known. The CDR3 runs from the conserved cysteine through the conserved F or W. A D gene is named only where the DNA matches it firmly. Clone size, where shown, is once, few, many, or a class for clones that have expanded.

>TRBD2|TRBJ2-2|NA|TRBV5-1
CASSLGSGRASNTGELFF
TGCGCCAGCAGCTTGGGAAGCGGGAGGGCCTCGAACACCGGGGAGCTGTTTTTT
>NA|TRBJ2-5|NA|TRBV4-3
CASSQEGPPGTQYF
TGCGCCAGCAGCCAAGAGGGTCCCCCGGGGACCCAGTACTTC
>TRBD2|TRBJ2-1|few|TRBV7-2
CASSPGLAYNEQFF
TGTGCCAGCAGCCCGGGACTAGCGTACAATGAGCAGTTCTTC
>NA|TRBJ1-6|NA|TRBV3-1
CASSQYRDHNSPLHF
TGTGCCAGCAGCCAGTACCGGGACCATAATTCACCCCTCCACTTT
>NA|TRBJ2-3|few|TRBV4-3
CASSQALTDTQYF
TGCGCCAGCAGCCAAGCCCTCACAGATACGCAGTATTTT
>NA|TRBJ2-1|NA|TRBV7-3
CASSYRGDNEQFF
TGTGCCAGCAGCTACCGGGGAGACAATGAGCAGTTCTTC
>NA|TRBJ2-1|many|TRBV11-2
CASSFGPAPDEQFF
TGTGCCAGCAGCTTCGGACCCGCCCCCGATGAGCAGTTCTTC
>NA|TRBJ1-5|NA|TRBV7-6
CASSLWDTNQPQHF
TGTGCCAGCAGCTTATGGGACACCAATCAGCCCCAGCATTTT
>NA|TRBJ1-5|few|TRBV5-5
CASSLAKQRALIGNQPQHF
TGTGCCAGCAGCTTGGCCAAGCAGAGGGCCTTGATTGGCAATCAGCCCCAGCATTTT
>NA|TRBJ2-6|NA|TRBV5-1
CASSLSGAINSGANVLTF
TGCGCCAGCAGCTTGTCAGGGGCGATCAACTCTGGGGCCAACGTCCTGACTTTC
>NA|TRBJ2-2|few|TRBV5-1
CASRTGPMNTGELFF
TGCGCCAGCAGGACGGGACCGATGAACACCGGGGAGCTGTTTTTT
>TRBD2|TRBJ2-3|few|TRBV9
CASSASGRGADTQYF
TGTGCCAGCAGCGCTAGCGGGAGAGGAGCAGATACGCAGTATTTT
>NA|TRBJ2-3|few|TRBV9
CASSVSAAFTDTQYF
TGTGCCAGCAGCGTCTCGGCTGCTTTCACAGATACGCAGTATTTT
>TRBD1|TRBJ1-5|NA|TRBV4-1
CASSRLTGQVQPQHF
TGCGCCAGCAGCCGCTTGACAGGGCAGGTTCAGCCCCAGCATTTT
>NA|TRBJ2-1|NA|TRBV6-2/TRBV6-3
CASSLSGTVYNEQFF
TGTGCCAGCAGTCTCTCCGGGACTGTTTACAATGAGCAGTTCTTC
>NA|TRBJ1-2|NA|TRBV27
CASGGLGGYTF
TGTGCCAGCGGGGGTCTGGGTGGCTACACCTTC
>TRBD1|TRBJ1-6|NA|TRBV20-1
CSATLGQGATPLHF
TGCAGTGCTACCCTTGGACAGGGGGCTACACCCCTCCACTTT
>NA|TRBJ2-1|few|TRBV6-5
CASTPGHNYNEQFF
TGTGCCAGCACTCCGGGACACAACTACAATGAGCAGTTCTTC
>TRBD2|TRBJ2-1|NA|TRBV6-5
CASSYSALAGVREQFF
TGTGCCAGCAGTTACTCCGCCCTAGCGGGAGTGAGGGAGCAGTTCTTC
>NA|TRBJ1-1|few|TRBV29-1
CSVEVPGKEAFF
TGCAGCGTTGAAGTTCCCGGCAAAGAAGCTTTCTTT
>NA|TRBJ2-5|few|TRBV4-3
CASSPQIRETQYF
TGCGCCAGCAGCCCGCAGATTAGAGAGACCCAGTACTTC
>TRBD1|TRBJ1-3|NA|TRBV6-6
CASSSGSTGTGLRSSGNTIYF
TGTGCCAGCAGTTCCGGATCCACCGGGACAGGGCTAAGGTCCTCTGGAAACACCATATATTTT
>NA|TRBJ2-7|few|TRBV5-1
CASRPQMAYEQYF
TGCGCCAGCAGACCACAGATGGCCTACGAGCAGTACTTC
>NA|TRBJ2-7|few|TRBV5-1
CASSLAGQQGEQYF
TGCGCCAGCAGCTTGGCCGGCCAACAGGGCGAGCAGTACTTC
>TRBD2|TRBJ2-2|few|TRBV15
CATSRLAGGLTGELFF
TGTGCCACCAGCAGGCTAGCGGGGGGACTTACCGGGGAGCTGTTTTTT
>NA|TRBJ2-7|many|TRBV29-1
CSVGMGATYEQYF
TGCAGCGTTGGCATGGGGGCAACTTACGAGCAGTACTTC
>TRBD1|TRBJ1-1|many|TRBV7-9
CASSLEGQGAEAFF
TGTGCCAGCAGCTTAGAGGGACAGGGGGCTGAAGCTTTCTTT
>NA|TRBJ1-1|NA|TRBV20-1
CSALIGANRNTEAFF
TGCAGTGCTCTCATAGGGGCAAACCGGAACACTGAAGCTTTCTTT
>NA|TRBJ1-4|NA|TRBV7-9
CASSLGAAVNEKLFF
TGTGCCAGCAGCTTAGGGGCAGCTGTTAATGAAAAACTGTTTTTT
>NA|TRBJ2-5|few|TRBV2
CASSHEKYQETQYF
TGTGCCAGCAGTCACGAAAAGTACCAAGAGACCCAGTACTTC
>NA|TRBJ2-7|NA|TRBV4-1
CASSQEGAGLGLYEQYF
TGCGCCAGCAGCCAAGAAGGTGCAGGGCTAGGACTCTACGAGCAGTACTTC
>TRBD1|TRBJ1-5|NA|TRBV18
CASSPLGGQGGNQPQHF
TGTGCCAGCTCACCTTTAGGTGGACAGGGCGGCAATCAGCCCCAGCATTTT
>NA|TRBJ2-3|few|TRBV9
CASSASARAGDTQYF
TGTGCCAGCAGCGCGTCGGCCAGAGCAGGAGATACGCAGTATTTT
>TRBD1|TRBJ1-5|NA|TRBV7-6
CASSPGQGSFQPQHF
TGTGCCAGCAGCCCTGGACAGGGGAGTTTTCAGCCCCAGCATTTT
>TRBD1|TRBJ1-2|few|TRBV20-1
CSAADRGNPYGYTF
TGCAGTGCTGCGGACAGGGGCAATCCCTATGGCTACACCTTC
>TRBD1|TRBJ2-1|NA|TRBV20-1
CSARDLDRGRVEEQFF
TGCAGTGCTAGAGATCTCGACAGGGGGAGGGTCGAGGAGCAGTTCTTC
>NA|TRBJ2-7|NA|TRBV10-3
CAISEFVGGYEQYF
TGTGCCATCAGTGAGTTTGTCGGTGGCTACGAGCAGTACTTC
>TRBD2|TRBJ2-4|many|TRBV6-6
CASSYFGTSGQNIQYF
TGTGCCAGCAGTTACTTCGGGACTAGCGGCCAAAACATTCAGTACTTC
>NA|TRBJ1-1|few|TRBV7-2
CASSPLGALNTEAFF
TGTGCCAGCAGCCCCCTGGGTGCCTTGAACACTGAAGCTTTCTTT
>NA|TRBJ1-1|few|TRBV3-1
CASSQGIGNTEAFF
TGTGCCAGCAGCCAAGGTATAGGGAACACTGAAGCTTTCTTT
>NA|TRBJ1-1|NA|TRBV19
CASSIGLLGGNTEAFF
TGTGCCAGTAGTATAGGGCTACTAGGAGGGAACACTGAAGCTTTCTTT